Listed here are 5 T cell receptor beta chains from one sample, sequenced in a study of cytomegalovirus exposure and HLA in healthy donors. Both 60 Vbeta primers and 13 Jbeta primers went into the PCR. Clones were sequenced by immunoSEQ multiplex PCR, and TCRdb holds only the in-frame ones, with some missing. The specimen's table records nearly 35,000 clones. Source material: PBMCs. The source is a woman in her thirties or forties in good health and CMV-seropositive.

This rearrangement joins TRBV27 to TRBJ2-4; 8 nucleotides agree with TRBD1. The length of the CDR3 is 13 residues. From germline, CDR1 is MNHEY and CDR2 SMNVEV (reference sequence). The J segment lost 6 bases and the V segment lost 5 bases, leaving 3 bases of the junction unmatched. CDR3 protein: CASSPGQANIQYF. Here the CDR3 DNA reads TGTGCCAGCAGTCCGGGACAGGCAAACATTCAGTACTTC.

The chain joins TRBV18 to TRBJ2-1, with 9 positions matching TRBD1. Germline lookup yields CDR1 KGHSH and CDR2 LQKENI. Trimming cost V 3 bases and J 6 bases; bases outside gene matches: 6. The CDR3 totals 15 residues. CDR3 amino acids: CASSPGQGAGNEQFF. The CDR3 DNA reads as TGTGCCAGCTCACCGGGACAGGGAGCGGGCAATGAGCAGTTCTTC.

The chain links TRBV5-1 to TRBJ2-7; 9 bases align to TRBD2. Per the germline V gene, CDR1 is SGHRS and CDR2 is YFSETQ. V gave up 3 bases and J gave up 5 bases; unmatched junction bases: 12. This CDR3 is 16 amino acids long. CDR3 sequence (DNA): TGCGCCAGCAGCTCCGCCACCCTAGCGGGAATCGACGAGCAGTACTTC. Its protein is CASSSATLAGIDEQYF. Complete variable domain (other parts from reference TRBV5-1 and TRBJ2-7): KAGVTQTPRYLIKTRGQQVTLSCSPISGHRSVSWYQQTPGQGLQFLFEYFSETQRNKGNFPGRFSGRQFSNSRSEMNVSTLELGDSALYLCASSSATLAGIDEQYFGPGTRLTVT.

The chain uses TRBV30 and TRBJ1-1; D gene uncertain. This CDR3 spans 13 amino acids. CDR1 and CDR2 from the germline V gene are GTSNPN and SVGIG (reference sequence). V was pared by 0 bases and J by 0 bases, with 5 bases between. CDR3 residues: CAWSVDMNTEAFF. Here the CDR3 DNA reads TGTGCCTGGAGTGTCGACATGAACACTGAAGCTTTCTTT. Full variable domain (outside the CDR3, taken from reference TRBV30 and TRBJ1-1): SQTIHQWPATLVQPVGSPLSLECTVEGTSNPNLYWYRQAAGRGLQLLFYSVGIGQISSEVPQNLSASRPQDRQFILSSKKLLLSDSGFYLCAWSVDMNTEAFFGQGTRLTVV.

The chain carries TRBV6-5 and TRBJ1-2; no clear D. The CDR3 contains 14 residues. CDR1 is MNHEY and CDR2 is SVGAGI in the germline V gene. The V end lost 6 bases, the J end lost 5 bases, and 16 bases lay between the germline ends. Written as DNA, the CDR3 is TGTGCCAGCAGCAACGGACTTTTAGGATATGGCTACACCTTC. This codes for CASSNGLLGYGYTF.